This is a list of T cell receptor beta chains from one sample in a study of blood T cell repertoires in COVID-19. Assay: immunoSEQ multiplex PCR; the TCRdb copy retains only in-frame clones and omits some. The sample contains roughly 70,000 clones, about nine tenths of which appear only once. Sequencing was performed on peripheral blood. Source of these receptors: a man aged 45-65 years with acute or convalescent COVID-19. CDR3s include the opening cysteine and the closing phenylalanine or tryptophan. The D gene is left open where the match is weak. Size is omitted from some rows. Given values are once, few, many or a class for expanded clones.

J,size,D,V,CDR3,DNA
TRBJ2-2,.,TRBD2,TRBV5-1,CASSFLAGGPSNTGELFF,TGCGCCAGCAGCTTCCTAGCGGGAGGGCCATCTAACACCGGGGAGCTGTTTTTT
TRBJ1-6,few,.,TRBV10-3,CAISESRGNSPLHF,TGTGCCATCAGTGAGTCTCGGGGTAATTCACCCCTCCACTTT
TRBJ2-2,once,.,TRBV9,CASSVAGNTGELFF,TGTGCCAGCAGCGTAGCAGGGAACACCGGGGAGCTGTTTTTT
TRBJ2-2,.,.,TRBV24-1,CATRGETGELFF,TGTGCCACCAGAGGGGAAACCGGGGAGCTGTTTTTT
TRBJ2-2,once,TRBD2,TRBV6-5,CASSFSGLVATGELFF,TGTGCCAGCAGTTTCTCAGGACTAGTTGCTACCGGGGAGCTGTTTTTT
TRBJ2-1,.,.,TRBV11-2,CASSLDRTNQGEQFF,TGTGCCAGCAGCTTAGACAGGACCAATCAGGGCGAGCAGTTCTTC
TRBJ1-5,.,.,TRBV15,CATSRQTNQPQHF,TGTGCCACCAGTAGACAGACAAATCAGCCCCAGCATTTT
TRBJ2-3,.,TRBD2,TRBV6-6,CASSSAGDTDTQYF,TGTGCCAGCAGCTCCGCGGGGGACACAGATACGCAGTATTTT
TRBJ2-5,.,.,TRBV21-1,CASSKGRTEQETQYF,TGTGCCAGCAGCAAAGGACGTACGGAGCAAGAGACCCAGTACTTC
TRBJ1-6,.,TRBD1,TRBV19,CASSRTGRGNSPLHF,TGTGCCAGTAGTAGGACAGGGAGGGGTAATTCACCCCTCCACTTT
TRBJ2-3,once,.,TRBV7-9,CASSLTGVVDTQYF,TGTGCCAGCAGCTTAACGGGAGTGGTGGATACGCAGTATTTT
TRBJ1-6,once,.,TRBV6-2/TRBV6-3,CASSYSVGQLNPLHF,TGTGCCAGCAGTTACTCGGTCGGACAGTTGAATCCCCTCCACTTT
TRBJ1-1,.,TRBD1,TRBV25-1,CASSGTGATEAFF,TGTGCCAGCAGTGGAACAGGGGCCACTGAAGCTTTCTTT
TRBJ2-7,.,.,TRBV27,CAFSSGGGEYEQYF,TGTGCCTTCTCCTCGGGCGGGGGCGAGTACGAGCAGTACTTC
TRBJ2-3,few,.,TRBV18,CASSYRIEDTQYF,TGTGCCAGCTCATACAGGATCGAGGATACGCAGTATTTT
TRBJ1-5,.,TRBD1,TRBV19,CASSGQGAISNQPQHF,TGTGCCAGTAGTGGACAGGGGGCTATAAGCAATCAGCCCCAGCATTTT
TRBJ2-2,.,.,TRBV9,CASSVAPSDWTMERELFF,TGTGCCAGCAGCGTAGCACCGTCGGACTGGACGATGGAGCGGGAGCTGTTTTTT
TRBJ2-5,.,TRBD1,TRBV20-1,CSARTGETQYF,TGCAGTGCAAGGACAGGAGAGACCCAGTACTTC
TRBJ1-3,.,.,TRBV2,CASRREGSSGNTIYF,TGTGCCAGCAGGAGGGAGGGGAGCTCTGGAAACACCATATATTTT
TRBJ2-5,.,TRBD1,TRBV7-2,CASSGSRQGETQYF,TGTGCCAGCAGCGGCTCCAGACAGGGAGAGACCCAGTACTTC
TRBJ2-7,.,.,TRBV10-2,CASRPSPSYEQYF,TGCGCCAGCAGGCCGAGTCCCTCCTACGAGCAGTACTTC
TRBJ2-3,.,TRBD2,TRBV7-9,CASSSIRLAGTDTQYF,TGTGCCAGCAGCTCCATCAGACTAGCAGGCACAGATACGCAGTATTTT
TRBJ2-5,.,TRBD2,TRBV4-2,CASSQDVSASGQETQYF,TGTGCCAGCAGCCAAGATGTTAGTGCTAGCGGCCAAGAGACCCAGTACTTC